These 28 T cell receptor beta chains came from one sample sequenced in a study of early T cells in non-severe SARS-CoV-2 infection. A single record per CDR3 protein comes from TCRdb applying MiXCR to the 5' RACE reads. The sample carries 20,000 to 25,000 distinct CDR3 sequences, approximately 5% recorded once. The sequenced sample consisted of whole blood. These receptors originate from an adult who was a healthcare worker with PCR-confirmed SARS-CoV-2 infection or an uninfected control (not recorded which).

This clonotype was seen many times. This chain links TRBV7-9 with TRBJ1-5; TRBD1 might be the D (5 bases). V lost 11 bases and J lost 0, with 11 bases in between. From germline, CDR1 is SEHNR and CDR2 FQNEAQ (reference sequence). The CDR3 sequence is 13 residues long. For the CDR3, the DNA is TGTGCCGTCGAGGACAATAGCAATCAGCCCCAGCATTTT. Its protein product is CAVEDNSNQPQHF.

This clonotype was observed many times. The chain joins TRBV11-3 to TRBJ2-1; TRBD1 matches 9 bases. Germline CDR1 SGHNT, CDR2 YENEEA. This CDR3 comprises 17 residues. J was trimmed by 6 bases and V by 5 bases; bases with no gene match: 14. The CDR3 DNA reads TGTGCCAGCAGCGCCGAGACCGGGACAGGGATCCGCAATGAGCAGTTCTTC. Translating gives CASSAETGTGIRNEQFF.

V gene TRBV9 combines with J gene TRBJ2-1; D gene unclear. This CDR3 has 14 amino acids. The V and J ends lost 4 bases and 0 bases respectively, with 8 bases between them. Germline V gene lookup returns CDR1 SGDLS and CDR2 YYNGEE. The CDR3 DNA reads TGTGCCAGCAGCCCAGTGGGCTCCTACAATGAGCAGTTCTTC. This encodes CASSPVGSYNEQFF.

This clonotype was counted only a few times. CDR3 DNA: TGCAGTGCTGGGGGATACGGGGGCGGCACAGATACGCAGTATTTT. This translates into CSAGGYGGGTDTQYF. The chain employs TRBV20-1 and TRBJ2-3; D assignment may be TRBD1 or TRBD2 (6 bases each). Germline assignment: CDR1 DFQATT and CDR2 SNEGSKA (reference sequence). The CDR3 is made up of 15 amino acids. The V and J ends lost 5 bases and 1 base respectively, with 16 bases between them.

This clonotype was observed many times. The chain is built from TRBV11-2 and TRBJ2-3, with D unresolved. The CDR3 spans 17 residues. CDR1 SGHAT and CDR2 FQNNGV come from the germline V gene. V was cut by 5 bases and J by 2 bases, with 20 bases left in between. The CDR3 here is CASSPLDLGGVTDTQYF. The DNA for the CDR3 is TGTGCCAGCAGCCCGCTGGACCTCGGTGGGGTCACAGATACGCAGTATTTT.

This clonotype has ten or more counts. The rearrangement links TRBV11-2 to TRBJ2-7; tentative D call: TRBD2 (5 bases). V dropped 5 bases and J dropped 6 bases, with 11 bases sitting between them. CDR1 SGHAT and CDR2 FQNNGV come from the germline V gene. There are 12 residues in the CDR3. The CDR3 DNA reads as TGTGCCAGCAGCCCCACGGGGTTCGAGCAGTACTTC. Protein product: CASSPTGFEQYF.

The rearrangement links TRBV7-2 to TRBJ2-7; 7 nucleotides agree with TRBD1. V trimming: 5 bases; J trimming: 4 bases; junction bases outside the gene matches: 11. The CDR3 loop spans 15 amino acids. CDR1 and CDR2 from the germline V gene are SGHTA and FQGNSA. The chain's CDR3 is CASSQFTGTAYEQYF. The CDR3, as DNA: TGTGCCAGCAGCCAATTTACCGGGACAGCTTACGAGCAGTACTTC.

This clonotype was recorded many times. The gene calls are TRBV7-9 and TRBJ1-4; the match to TRBD1 covers 7 bases. The CDR3 sequence is 14 residues long. V lost 2 bases, J lost 8 bases, and 5 bases stayed unmatched. CDR1 SEHNR and CDR2 FQNEAQ come from the germline V gene (reference sequence). The CDR3 is CASSLRQGEEKLFF. CDR3 coding DNA: TGTGCCAGCAGCTTAAGGCAGGGGGAGGAAAAACTGTTTTTT.

This clonotype appeared many times. V and J are TRBV28 and TRBJ1-1; possibly TRBD1 for D (5 bases). Trimming took 5 bases from V and 4 from J, leaving 20 bases between them. The CDR3 sequence is 16 residues long. The V gene's germline CDR1 is MDHEN and CDR2 SYDVKM. The chain's CDR3 is CASSPIGTVRTTEAFF. The CDR3 nucleotides read TGTGCCAGCAGTCCGATCGGGACGGTAAGAACCACTGAAGCTTTCTTT.

This clonotype appeared many times. The genes are TRBV18 and TRBJ1-1; D ambiguous. CDR1 and CDR2 from the germline V gene are KGHSH and LQKENI. The ends were cut back, 1 base at V and 2 bases at J, with 11 bases in the middle. The CDR3 extends over 15 amino acids. CDR3 in amino acids: CASSPRSDVNTEAFF. The CDR3 region has the DNA TGTGCCAGCTCACCACGTTCAGACGTTAACACTGAAGCTTTCTTT.

V gene TRBV7-6 combines with J gene TRBJ1-1, with D unresolved. The V end lost 0 bases, the J end lost 3 bases, and 5 bases lay between the germline ends. Germline V CDR1 and CDR2: SGHVS, FNYEAQ. This CDR3 is 13 amino acids long. CDR3 loop: CASSLAEYTEAFF. CDR3 bases: TGTGCCAGCAGCTTAGCGGAGTACACTGAAGCTTTCTTT.

This clonotype was recorded at least ten times. The genes are TRBV28 and TRBJ2-3, with 7 positions matching TRBD2. The CDR3 extends over 14 amino acids. Per germline, CDR1 MDHEN and CDR2 SYDVKM. The V and J ends lost 3 bases and 3 bases, in that order; junction bases with no gene match: 3. The CDR3 DNA is TGTGCCAGCAGTTTTGGGGGGGATACAGATACGCAGTATTTT. Its translation: CASSFGGDTDTQYF.

This clonotype has only a few counts. Sequence at one end of the junction differs from germline and may be a read error. This rearrangement joins TRBV3-1 to TRBJ2-7; TRBD1 matches at 8 bases. The CDR3 runs to 15 residues. The germline CDR1 and CDR2 sequences are LGHDT and YNNKEL (reference sequence). CDR3 loop: CASSQHRDRPYAQYF. The CDR3 region has the DNA TGTGCCAGCAGCCAACACCGGGACAGGCCATACGCGCAGTACTTC.

This clonotype was detected many times. The chain combines TRBV6-5 with TRBJ2-1; D remains ambiguous. Germline V gene lookup returns CDR1 MNHEY and CDR2 SVGAGI. Trimming removed 6 bases at V and 5 bases at J, with 11 bases between. This CDR3 contains 13 residues. This CDR3 is CASSLGKNNEQFF. The CDR3 DNA sequence: TGTGCCAGCAGCCTGGGAAAGAACAATGAGCAGTTCTTC.

This clonotype was recorded many times. The chain couples TRBV15 to TRBJ2-3; TRBD2 is a possible D gene (5 bases). V lost 1 base, J lost 3 bases, and 8 bases lay in between. Germline CDR1 is LNHNV and CDR2 is YYDKDF (reference sequence). This CDR3 comprises 14 residues. The CDR3 here is CATSRVGETDTQYF. The CDR3 bases are TGTGCCACCAGCAGAGTCGGGGAGACAGATACGCAGTATTTT.

This clonotype was recorded many times. Its ends do not fully match the called genes, so a read error is possible. CDR3 nucleotide sequence: TGTGCTAGCAGCCCCCGGGACTTGGACAATGAGCAGTTCTTC. Encoded protein: CASSPRDLDNEQFF. The chain carries TRBV7-7 and TRBJ2-1; D may be TRBD2 (6 bases). This CDR3 spans 14 amino acids. The germline gives CDR1 SSHAT, CDR2 FNYEAQ (reference sequence).

This clonotype was observed many times. The chain uses TRBV20-1 and TRBJ1-6; D unresolved. Germline CDR1 is DFQATT and CDR2 is SNEGSKA (reference sequence). The CDR3 contains 13 residues. With 2 bases removed from V and 10 bases from J, the gap between germline ends came to 12 bases. CDR3 in DNA: TGCAGTGCTAGAATCCCGGGAGGGTCACCCCTCCACTTT. Its protein product is CSARIPGGSPLHF.

This clonotype counts as medium-sized (0.01 to 0.1%). V usage is TRBV20-1 and J usage is TRBJ1-5, with D uncertain. The CDR3 totals 14 residues. Germline values: CDR1 DFQATT, CDR2 SNEGSKA (reference sequence). V lost 6 bases to trimming and J lost 0 bases, with 12 bases between them. As DNA, the CDR3 is TGCAGTGCCCAGGACGGCGGTAGCAATCAGCCCCAGCATTTT. Translating it yields CSAQDGGSNQPQHF.

Many counts were recorded for this clonotype. The rearrangement uses TRBV3-1 and TRBJ1-5, with 8 bases aligning to TRBD1. The CDR3 covers 14 residues. Unmatched junction bases numbered 2, after V lost 1 base and J lost 6 bases. Germline CDR1 and CDR2: LGHDT and YNNKEL (reference sequence). The CDR3 region is CASSQGQGSQPQHF. The CDR3 coding sequence is TGTGCCAGCAGCCAAGGACAGGGGAGTCAGCCCCAGCATTTT.

There are many counts of this clonotype. The V and J genes are TRBV10-3 and TRBJ1-5; weak D call: TRBD1 (5 bases). The germline V and J ends were trimmed by 6 bases and 2 bases, with 11 bases remaining between them. This CDR3 region has 14 residues. Germline V gene data show CDR1 as ENHRY and CDR2 as SYGVKD. CDR3 region: CAISPRGRNQPQHF. CDR3 bases: TGTGCCATCAGCCCAAGGGGCCGCAATCAGCCCCAGCATTTT.

This clonotype was counted ten times or more. The chain combines TRBV11-3 with TRBJ2-7; TRBD1 matches at 7 bases. V lost 3 bases and J lost 2; bases outside the gene matches: 7. Germline CDR1 reads SGHNT; CDR2 reads YENEEA. This CDR3 has 15 amino acids. The CDR3 is CASSFESGQAYEQYF. Here the CDR3 DNA reads TGTGCCAGCAGCTTTGAATCAGGACAGGCCTACGAGCAGTACTTC.

V and J are TRBV7-2 and TRBJ1-2; no clear D. The CDR3 runs 14 residues. V lost 1 base and J 5 bases, leaving 11 bases between the germline ends. The V gene's germline CDR1 is SGHTA and CDR2 FQGNSA. CDR3 residues: CASSLVGAYYGYTF. The CDR3 DNA follows: TGTGCCAGCAGCTTAGTCGGAGCCTATTATGGCTACACCTTC. The complete variable domain, with remaining parts taken from reference TRBV7-2 and TRBJ1-2, reads GAGVSQSPSNKVTEKGKDVELRCDPISGHTALYWYRQSLGQGLEFLIYFQGNSAPDKSGLPSDRFSAERTGGSVSTLTIQRTQQEDSAVYLCASSLVGAYYGYTFGSGTRLTVV.

This clonotype was seen ten or more times. This rearrangement joins TRBV6-4 to TRBJ2-5; TRBD2 aligns across 7 bases. This CDR3 contains 16 residues. V gave up 3 bases and J gave up 2 bases; unmatched junction bases: 9. In germline, CDR1 is MRHNA, CDR2 SNTAGT. Here the CDR3 reads CASSEFGASGQETQYF. For the CDR3, the DNA is TGTGCCAGCAGTGAATTTGGGGCTAGCGGACAAGAGACCCAGTACTTC.

V and J are TRBV6-1 and TRBJ2-5, with unresolved D. The V gene's germline CDR1 is MNHNS and CDR2 SASEGT. The V end was cut by 1 base, the J end by 5 bases, with 14 bases between. This CDR3 has 15 amino acids. This CDR3 reads CASSEGLGMDETQYF. The CDR3 DNA follows: TGTGCCAGCAGTGAAGGCTTGGGGATGGATGAGACCCAGTACTTC.

This clonotype was recorded at least ten times. This chain links TRBV6-2 or TRBV6-3 with TRBJ1-1, with D unclear. Per germline, CDR1 MNHEY and CDR2 SVGEGT. The CDR3 is 15 residues long. V lost 4 bases and J 3 bases, leaving 15 bases between the germline ends. The CDR3 loop is CASSSLDRVDTEAFF. The CDR3 nucleotides read TGTGCCAGCAGTTCCCTGGACCGGGTGGACACTGAAGCTTTCTTT.

This clonotype came up a few times. The V gene is TRBV27, the J gene TRBJ2-5; 12 nucleotides line up with TRBD2. V was clipped by 5 bases and J by 3 bases; unmatched bases: 4. The CDR3 has 15 residues. The germline CDR1 and CDR2 sequences are MNHEY and SMNVEV (reference sequence). The CDR3 region is CASSRLAGAEETQYF. CDR3 DNA sequence: TGTGCCAGCAGTCGACTAGCGGGGGCAGAAGAGACCCAGTACTTC.

This clonotype was counted at least ten times. The chain employs TRBV7-9 and TRBJ2-5; 8 nucleotides align to TRBD1. Germline CDR1 reads SEHNR; CDR2 reads FQNEAQ (reference sequence). CDR3 length: 14 residues. Losses at the gene ends were 5 bases for V and 7 bases for J; bases not matched to a gene: 9. CDR3 loop: CASSQRTGMGTQYF. CDR3 sequence (DNA): TGTGCCAGCAGCCAACGGACAGGGATGGGGACCCAGTACTTC.

Comments on this clonotype: This sequence may be a read error, since a much larger clone differs from it by one base. The V gene is TRBV3-1, the J gene TRBJ2-6, with a possible D match to TRBD1 (6 bases). The CDR3 is made up of 15 amino acids. With 1 base removed from V and 4 bases from J, the gap between germline ends came to 8 bases. Germline assignment: CDR1 LGHDT and CDR2 YNNKEL (reference sequence). DNA of the CDR3: TGTGCCAGCAGCCAAGCAGGGGTCGGGGCCAACGTCCTGACTTTC. It yields the protein CASSQAGVGANVLTF.